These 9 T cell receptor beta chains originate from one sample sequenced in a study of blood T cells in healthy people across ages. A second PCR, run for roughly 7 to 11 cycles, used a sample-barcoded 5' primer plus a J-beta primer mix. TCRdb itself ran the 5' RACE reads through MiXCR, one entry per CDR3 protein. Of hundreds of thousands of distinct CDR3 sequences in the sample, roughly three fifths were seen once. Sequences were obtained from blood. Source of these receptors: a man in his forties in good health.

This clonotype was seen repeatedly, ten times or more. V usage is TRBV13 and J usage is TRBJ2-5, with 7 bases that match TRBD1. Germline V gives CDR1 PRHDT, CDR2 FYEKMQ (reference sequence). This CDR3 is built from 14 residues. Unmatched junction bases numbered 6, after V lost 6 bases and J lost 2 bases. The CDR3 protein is CASRHRDSQETQYF. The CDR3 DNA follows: TGTGCCAGCAGACACCGGGACAGTCAAGAGACCCAGTACTTC.

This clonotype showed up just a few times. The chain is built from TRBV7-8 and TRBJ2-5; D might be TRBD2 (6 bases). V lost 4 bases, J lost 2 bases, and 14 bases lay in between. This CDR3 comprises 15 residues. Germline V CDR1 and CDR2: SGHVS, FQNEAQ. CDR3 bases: TGTGCCAGCAGCTGGTGGCGGAGGGAACAAGAGACCCAGTACTTC. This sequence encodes CASSWWRREQETQYF.

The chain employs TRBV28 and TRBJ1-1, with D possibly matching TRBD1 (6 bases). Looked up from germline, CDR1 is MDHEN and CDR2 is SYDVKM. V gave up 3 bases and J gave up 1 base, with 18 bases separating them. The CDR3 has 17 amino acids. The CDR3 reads CASSLQTQGRKNTEAFF. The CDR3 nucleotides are TGTGCCAGCAGTTTGCAGACACAGGGCCGGAAGAACACTGAAGCTTTCTTT. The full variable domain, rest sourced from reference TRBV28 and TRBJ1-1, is DVKVTQSSRYLVKRTGEKVFLECVQDMDHENMFWYRQDPGLGLRLIYFSYDVKMKEKGDIPEGYSVSREKKERFSLILESASTNQTSMYLCASSLQTQGRKNTEAFFGQGTRLTVV.

The CDR3 loop is CSVGGHNTEAFF. DNA for the CDR3: TGCAGCGTTGGGGGGCACAACACTGAAGCTTTCTTT. The rearrangement joins TRBV29-1 to TRBJ1-1, with a possible D match to TRBD1 (6 bases). V lost 4 bases and J lost 2, with 8 bases in between. The CDR3 runs 12 residues. The V gene's germline CDR1 is SQVTM and CDR2 ANQGSEA.

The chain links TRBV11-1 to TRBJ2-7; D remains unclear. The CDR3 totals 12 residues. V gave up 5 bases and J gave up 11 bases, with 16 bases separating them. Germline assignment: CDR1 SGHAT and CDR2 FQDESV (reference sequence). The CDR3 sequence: CASSPTAVFKYF. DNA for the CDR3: TGTGCCAGCAGCCCGACGGCGGTCTTTAAGTACTTC. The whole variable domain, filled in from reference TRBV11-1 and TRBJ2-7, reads EAEVAQSPRYKITEKSQAVAFWCDPISGHATLYWYRQILGQGPELLVQFQDESVVDDSQLPKDRFSAERLKGVDSTLKIQPAELGDSAMYLCASSPTAVFKYFGPGTRLTVT.

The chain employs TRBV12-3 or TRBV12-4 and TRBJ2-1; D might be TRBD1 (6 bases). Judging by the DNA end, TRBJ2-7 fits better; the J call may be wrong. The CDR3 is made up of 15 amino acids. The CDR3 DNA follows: TGTGCCAGCAGTTTATACCAGGGGTCCCACAATGAGCAGTACTTC. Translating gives CASSLYQGSHNEQYF.

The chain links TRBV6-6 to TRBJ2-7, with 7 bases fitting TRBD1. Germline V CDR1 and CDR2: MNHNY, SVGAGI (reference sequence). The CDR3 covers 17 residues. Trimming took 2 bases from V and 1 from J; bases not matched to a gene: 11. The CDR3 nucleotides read TGTGCCAGCAGTTACGGAATTGACAGGGCTCCATCCTACGAGCAGTACTTC. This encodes CASSYGIDRAPSYEQYF.

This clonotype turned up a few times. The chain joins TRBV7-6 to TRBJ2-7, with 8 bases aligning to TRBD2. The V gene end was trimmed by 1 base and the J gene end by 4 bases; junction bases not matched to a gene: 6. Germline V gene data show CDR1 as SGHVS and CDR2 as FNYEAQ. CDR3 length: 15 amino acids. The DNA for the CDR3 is TGTGCCAGCAGCTTAGAGGCGCGGGAGGATTACGAGCAGTACTTC. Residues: CASSLEAREDYEQYF.

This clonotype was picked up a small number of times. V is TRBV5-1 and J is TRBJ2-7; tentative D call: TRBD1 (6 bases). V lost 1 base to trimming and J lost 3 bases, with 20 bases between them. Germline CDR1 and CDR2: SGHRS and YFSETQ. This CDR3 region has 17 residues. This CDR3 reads CASSLFLRYRDYYEQYF. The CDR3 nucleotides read TGCGCCAGCAGCTTGTTTCTTCGGTACAGGGATTACTACGAGCAGTACTTC.